The clone carrying this T cell receptor (beta chain) was seen a handful of times. The entry originates in a study of blood T cells in healthy people across ages. For the second PCR, which ran for about 6 to 11 cycles, a sample-barcoded 5' primer and a J-beta primer mix were used. TCRdb reprocessed the 5' RACE reads with MiXCR, giving one entry per CDR3 protein. This sample has about 780,000 distinct CDR3 sequences; roughly 25% occur once, and the top ten carry about 3%. The CDR3 runs to 15 residues. V lost 0 bases and J lost 2; bases outside the gene matches: 4. Germline V gene data show CDR1 as SGHDT and CDR2 as YYEEEE. The same data also contributed to another study, on T cells of mothers and their children.

The source is a boy younger than 18 in good health. Sequencing was performed on blood. The chain joins TRBV5-6 to TRBJ2-7; 8 bases are shared with TRBD2. The CDR3 sequence: CASSLGSGSAYEQYF. CDR3 coding DNA: TGTGCCAGCAGCTTGGGGAGCGGGAGCGCCTACGAGCAGTACTTC.